These T cell receptor beta chains were read from a single sample in a study of T cell changes during pregnancy in multiple sclerosis. Assay used: immunoSEQ multiplex PCR; TCRdb lists only in-frame clones, some missing. The sample lists 58,000 or so clones; 92% were seen once. The specimen was peripheral blood, collected in the first trimester of pregnancy. The receptors derive from a female donor with multiple sclerosis, enrolled in a pregnancy study. CDR3s include the opening cysteine and the closing phenylalanine or tryptophan. D genes are given only for firm matches. Clone size is stated in some rows and not others, as once, few, many or a class when expanded.

V gene: TRBV13
J gene: TRBJ2-7
clone size: -
D gene: TRBD1
CDR3 DNA: TGTGCCAGCAGCCCAGGGACAGGGAATGGAATACCGTACTTC
CDR3 protein: CASSPGTGNGIPYF

V gene: TRBV18
J gene: TRBJ2-1
clone size: -
D gene: TRBD1
CDR3 DNA: TGTGCCAGCTCACCACTAGACAGGGGGGAGCAGTTCTTC
CDR3 protein: CASSPLDRGEQFF

V gene: TRBV7-9
J gene: TRBJ2-1
clone size: -
D gene: TRBD2
CDR3 DNA: TGTGCCAGCAGCTTAGTCGGAGCGGGAGGTTCCGATGAGCAGTTCTTC
CDR3 protein: CASSLVGAGGSDEQFF

V gene: TRBV7-6
J gene: TRBJ2-3
clone size: -
D gene: -
CDR3 DNA: TGTGCCAGCAGCTTAGGGGTGGGCACGCCTAGCACAGATACGCAGTATTTT
CDR3 protein: CASSLGVGTPSTDTQYF

V gene: TRBV4-3
J gene: TRBJ2-5
clone size: -
D gene: TRBD2
CDR3 DNA: TGCGCCAGCAGCCAAGATTGGGGAGGGTGGGAGACCCAGTACTTC
CDR3 protein: CASSQDWGGWETQYF

V gene: TRBV21-1
J gene: TRBJ1-1
clone size: -
D gene: -
CDR3 DNA: TGTGCCAGCAGCTTGGGAGGAAAGGACACTGAAGCTTTCTTT
CDR3 protein: CASSLGGKDTEAFF

V gene: TRBV5-6
J gene: TRBJ2-2
clone size: -
D gene: TRBD1
CDR3 DNA: TGTGCCAGCAGCCCGGGGACAGGGACGAACACCGGGGAGCTGTTTTTT
CDR3 protein: CASSPGTGTNTGELFF

V gene: TRBV6-1
J gene: TRBJ1-5
clone size: once
D gene: -
CDR3 DNA: TGTGCCAGCAGTGAAGACAGTTTACTGCAGCCCCAGCATTTT
CDR3 protein: CASSEDSLLQPQHF

V gene: TRBV5-1
J gene: TRBJ1-1
clone size: -
D gene: -
CDR3 DNA: TGCGCCAGCAGCTTGGATGGGGGGGTCCGAAACACTGAAGCTTTCTTT
CDR3 protein: CASSLDGGVRNTEAFF

V gene: TRBV4-1
J gene: TRBJ2-7
clone size: once
D gene: TRBD1
CDR3 DNA: TGCGCCAGCAGTCGCCCAGGGGGCTTCTACGAGCAGTACTTC
CDR3 protein: CASSRPGGFYEQYF

V gene: TRBV18
J gene: TRBJ2-2
clone size: -
D gene: -
CDR3 DNA: TGTGCCAGCTCCCTTCAGCGGACAGAAAACACCGGGGAGCTGTTTTTT
CDR3 protein: CASSLQRTENTGELFF

V gene: TRBV9
J gene: TRBJ2-3
clone size: -
D gene: TRBD2
CDR3 DNA: TGTGCCAGCAGCGCGGGGGGAGGGGCTGGGCTTCCAGATACGCAGTATTTT
CDR3 protein: CASSAGGGAGLPDTQYF

V gene: TRBV18
J gene: TRBJ1-5
clone size: -
D gene: -
CDR3 DNA: TGTGCCAGCTCACCAGGGCAGAGCAATCAGCCCCAGCATTTT
CDR3 protein: CASSPGQSNQPQHF

V gene: TRBV19
J gene: TRBJ2-7
clone size: -
D gene: TRBD2
CDR3 DNA: TGTGCCAGTAGCCCTACCCGGACTAGCCTGGGAGAATCCCACGAGCAGTACTTC
CDR3 protein: CASSPTRTSLGESHEQYF

V gene: TRBV30
J gene: TRBJ2-1
clone size: -
D gene: TRBD1
CDR3 DNA: TGTGCCGGGACAGGGAACTACAATGAGCAGTTCTTC
CDR3 protein: CAGTGNYNEQFF

V gene: TRBV18
J gene: TRBJ1-5
clone size: -
D gene: TRBD1
CDR3 DNA: TGTGCCAGCTCACCAGGGACAGGGGGTCTAAGCAATCAGCCCCAGCATTTT
CDR3 protein: CASSPGTGGLSNQPQHF

V gene: TRBV4-2
J gene: TRBJ2-7
clone size: -
D gene: -
CDR3 DNA: TGTGCCAGCAGCCAAGTCTTTGAGACCTACGAGCAGTACTTC
CDR3 protein: CASSQVFETYEQYF

V gene: TRBV11-2
J gene: TRBJ2-7
clone size: once
D gene: -
CDR3 DNA: TGTGCCAGCAGCTCCCTCTACGAGCAGTACTTC
CDR3 protein: CASSSLYEQYF

V gene: TRBV7-2
J gene: TRBJ1-3
clone size: -
D gene: -
CDR3 DNA: TGTGCCAGCAGCGCAACAGGACACACCATATATTTT
CDR3 protein: CASSATGHTIYF

V gene: TRBV28
J gene: TRBJ2-3
clone size: once
D gene: TRBD2
CDR3 DNA: TGTGCCAGCAGTTTGACTAGCGAAAAGGGTACGCAGTATTTT
CDR3 protein: CASSLTSEKGTQYF

V gene: TRBV7-8
J gene: TRBJ1-3
clone size: -
D gene: -
CDR3 DNA: TGTGCCAGCAGCGACGGACTTCGCTCTGGAAACACCATATATTTT
CDR3 protein: CASSDGLRSGNTIYF

V gene: TRBV7-9
J gene: TRBJ2-7
clone size: -
D gene: TRBD2
CDR3 DNA: TGTGCCAGCAGTAGGCTAGCGGGGAGAGAGAGCTCCTACGAGCAGTACTTC
CDR3 protein: CASSRLAGRESSYEQYF

V gene: TRBV28
J gene: TRBJ1-5
clone size: -
D gene: -
CDR3 DNA: TGTGCCAGCAGTTTGACAGGCCAGGGGAATCAGCCCCAGCATTTT
CDR3 protein: CASSLTGQGNQPQHF

V gene: TRBV4-2
J gene: TRBJ2-2
clone size: -
D gene: -
CDR3 DNA: TGTGCCAGCAGCCAAGAATGGAGGGGCTTTTCGAACACCGGGGAGCTGTTTTTT
CDR3 protein: CASSQEWRGFSNTGELFF

V gene: TRBV2
J gene: TRBJ2-5
clone size: -
D gene: TRBD2
CDR3 DNA: TGTGCCAGCAGTGAAAGTACTAGCGGGAGGACCCAGTACTTC
CDR3 protein: CASSESTSGRTQYF

V gene: TRBV10-3
J gene: TRBJ1-1
clone size: -
D gene: TRBD1
CDR3 DNA: TGTGCCATCAGCACCGGGACAGGGGGACTTTGGTCTGAAGCTTTCTTT
CDR3 protein: CAISTGTGGLWSEAFF

V gene: TRBV6-1
J gene: TRBJ1-1
clone size: -
D gene: -
CDR3 DNA: TGTGCCACCGGCACAGGGTCACCAGCTTTCTTT
CDR3 protein: CATGTGSPAFF

V gene: TRBV6-1
J gene: TRBJ2-1
clone size: -
D gene: TRBD2
CDR3 DNA: TGTGCCATTCCGGGGACTAGCGCTTACAATGAGCAGTTCTTC
CDR3 protein: CAIPGTSAYNEQFF

V gene: TRBV19
J gene: TRBJ2-1
clone size: -
D gene: TRBD1
CDR3 DNA: TGTGCCAGTAGTATAGACCCGCTACAGGGGTGGAATGAGCAGTTCTTC
CDR3 protein: CASSIDPLQGWNEQFF

V gene: TRBV6-5
J gene: TRBJ2-7
clone size: -
D gene: TRBD1
CDR3 DNA: TGTGCCAGCAGGCCAACAGGGGCCTGGGGCGAGCAGTACTTC
CDR3 protein: CASRPTGAWGEQYF

V gene: TRBV5-1
J gene: TRBJ2-6
clone size: -
D gene: TRBD1
CDR3 DNA: TGCGCCAGCAGGAAGGACAGGGGGCTGGATCGCTCTGGGGCCAACGTCCTGACTTTC
CDR3 protein: CASRKDRGLDRSGANVLTF

V gene: TRBV27
J gene: TRBJ1-1
clone size: -
D gene: -
CDR3 DNA: TGTGCCAGCAGTTTACAGGCTAACACTGAAGCTTTCTTT
CDR3 protein: CASSLQANTEAFF

V gene: TRBV5-4
J gene: TRBJ2-6
clone size: -
D gene: -
CDR3 DNA: TGTGCCAGCAGCCCCGGACACCTCGTAAGCACAGACGGGACTTTC
CDR3 protein: CASSPGHLVSTDGTF

V gene: TRBV11-2
J gene: TRBJ2-5
clone size: -
D gene: -
CDR3 DNA: TGTGCCAGCAGCTTAGAGGCTAGCGTAGAAGAGACCCAGTACTTC
CDR3 protein: CASSLEASVEETQYF

V gene: TRBV19
J gene: TRBJ2-3
clone size: -
D gene: TRBD2
CDR3 DNA: TGTGCCAGTAGTGGACAGAGCGGGAGTCGGGCAGATACGCAGTATTTT
CDR3 protein: CASSGQSGSRADTQYF

V gene: TRBV9
J gene: TRBJ2-1
clone size: -
D gene: TRBD1
CDR3 DNA: TGTGCCAGCAGCGTAGAGGGACAGGACTACAATGAGCAGTTCTTC
CDR3 protein: CASSVEGQDYNEQFF

V gene: TRBV27
J gene: TRBJ1-4
clone size: -
D gene: -
CDR3 DNA: TGTGCCAGCAGTTTATTCACAGGGTCAGAGGAAAAACTGTTTTTT
CDR3 protein: CASSLFTGSEEKLFF

V gene: TRBV19
J gene: TRBJ2-2
clone size: -
D gene: TRBD2
CDR3 DNA: TGTGCCGGGGGACTAGCGGGAGGCACCGGGGAGCTGTTTTTT
CDR3 protein: CAGGLAGGTGELFF

V gene: TRBV7-2
J gene: TRBJ2-2
clone size: -
D gene: TRBD2
CDR3 DNA: TGTGCCAGCAGCTTAGATTGGGCTAGCGGGACGCTGGAGCTGTTTTTT
CDR3 protein: CASSLDWASGTLELFF

V gene: TRBV28
J gene: TRBJ2-7
clone size: -
D gene: -
CDR3 DNA: TGTGCCAGCAGTAAACGCAGGTTCCCCTACGAGCAGTACTTC
CDR3 protein: CASSKRRFPYEQYF

V gene: TRBV11-2
J gene: TRBJ2-3
clone size: -
D gene: TRBD1
CDR3 DNA: TGTGCCAGCAGCTTGGGACAGTCGGTCACAGATACGCAGTATTTT
CDR3 protein: CASSLGQSVTDTQYF

V gene: TRBV4-3
J gene: TRBJ2-7
clone size: -
D gene: -
CDR3 DNA: TGCGCCAGCAGCCAACCATGGGACAAAGGGGCCGAGCCCTACGAGCAGTACTTC
CDR3 protein: CASSQPWDKGAEPYEQYF

V gene: TRBV28
J gene: TRBJ1-1
clone size: -
D gene: -
CDR3 DNA: TGTGCCAGCAGTTTCGGGGTCCTGAACACTGAAGCTTTCTTT
CDR3 protein: CASSFGVLNTEAFF

V gene: TRBV19
J gene: TRBJ2-7
clone size: once
D gene: -
CDR3 DNA: TGTGCCAGTAGTATAGCCTCGACAGGGAGGCACGAGCAGTACTTC
CDR3 protein: CASSIASTGRHEQYF